Sequencing of this T cell receptor (beta chain) was carried out in a study of identical twins. Study results and caveats: Within cord blood, abundant beta clonotypes carried fewer insertions, but memory repertoires showed no such trend. Beta out-of-frame sequences displayed a weaker excess of sharing between twins. Without tracking the same donors, conclusions rested on cross-sectional statistical analysis.

The V and J ends lost 0 bases and 10 bases, in that order; junction bases with no gene match: 10. Germline lookup yields CDR1 LNHNV and CDR2 YYDKDF (reference sequence). The CDR3 extends over 16 amino acids. The table lists this clonotype with a few counts. The target antigen is unknown. A single record per CDR3 protein comes from TCRdb applying MiXCR to the 5' RACE reads. The sample lists some 460,000 distinct CDR3 sequences, about 14% occurring once. The sample also formed part of further work on yellow fever vaccine responses in identical twins.

The genes are TRBV15 and TRBJ2-1, with 9 nucleotides matching TRBD1. This sequence was found in a woman between 18 and 29 years old in good health. The material sequenced was CD4+ T cells sorted from blood. CDR3 amino acids: CATSRDHGDRVWEQFF. In DNA, the CDR3 is TGTGCCACCAGCAGAGATCATGGGGACAGGGTTTGGGAGCAGTTCTTC.